A single sample is the source of the 8 T cell receptor beta chains below, sequenced in a study of post-analysis software for immune sequencing data. General observations from the study: Five or six TRBV segments were more frequent in patients than controls; TRBV5-6, TRBV5-1 and TRBV20-1 belonged to this group.

Carried by the TCR beta cDNA libraries were unique molecular identifiers. TCRdb reprocessed the PCR reads via MiXCR and lists one record per CDR3 protein. The sample lists more than 500,000 distinct CDR3 sequences; 30% to 40% were seen once. These receptors lack a known antigen. The sequenced material came from blood. These receptors were collected from a girl aged 2-17 years with multiple sclerosis.

This clonotype was recorded at least ten times. The J gene is TRBJ2-5, the V gene TRBV9; 8 bases are shared with TRBD1. Trimming at V came to 4 bases and at J to 0 bases, leaving 5 bases not matched to a gene. This CDR3 region has 15 residues. Germline assignment: CDR1 SGDLS and CDR2 YYNGEE. DNA for the CDR3: TGTGCCAGCAGCCCGGGACAGGTCGACCAAGAGACCCAGTACTTC. Its translation: CASSPGQVDQETQYF.

This chain links TRBV5-1 with TRBJ1-2, with TRBD1 identical over 8 bases. The CDR3 runs 14 residues. The V and J ends lost 0 bases and 8 bases, in that order; junction bases with no gene match: 6. In germline, CDR1 is SGHRS, CDR2 YFSETQ. This CDR3 is CASSLGQGINGYTF. DNA for the CDR3: TGCGCCAGCAGCTTGGGACAGGGGATAAACGGCTACACCTTC.

The chain has TRBV20-1 and TRBJ2-1; D possibly uses TRBD1 or TRBD2 (5 bases each). The germline V gene encodes CDR1 DFQATT and CDR2 SNEGSKA (reference sequence). V was trimmed by 0 bases and J by 6 bases, leaving 15 bases between them. The CDR3 covers 15 residues. The CDR3 protein is CSARDRTRAANEQFF. In DNA, the CDR3 is TGCAGTGCTAGAGATCGGACACGAGCGGCCAATGAGCAGTTCTTC.

This clonotype occurred a few times. A much more abundant neighbour one base away suggests this may be a read error. V gene TRBV9 combines with J gene TRBJ1-4; no clear D gene. The CDR3 runs 15 residues. Trimming stripped 0 bases from V and 3 bases from J, with 9 bases between. Looked up from germline, CDR1 is SGDLS and CDR2 is YYNGEE. CDR3 sequence: CASSVGTRPNEKLFF. CDR3 DNA: TGTGCCAGCAGCGTAGGGACCAGGCCTAATGAAAAACTGTTTTTT.

This clonotype has ten or more counts. The rearrangement uses TRBV29-1 and TRBJ2-3; 13 bases line up with TRBD2. The CDR3 is 14 amino acids. Germline CDR1 reads SQVTM; CDR2 reads ANQGSEA. Trimming took 7 bases from V and 2 from J; bases not matched to a gene: 3. The CDR3 loop reads CSAGLAGDTDTQYF. The CDR3 DNA reads TGCAGCGCTGGACTAGCGGGGGACACAGATACGCAGTATTTT.

This clonotype was found a few times. This chain's CDR3 is CASSINGGVGYGYTF. The CDR3 region has the DNA TGTGCCAGCAGCATCAACGGAGGTGTAGGCTATGGCTACACCTTC. V usage is TRBV6-1 and J usage is TRBJ1-2; no clear D. The CDR3 contains 15 residues. Per germline, CDR1 MNHNS and CDR2 SASEGT. V lost 6 bases to trimming and J lost 4 bases, with 18 bases between them.

The chain uses TRBV7-2 and TRBJ2-5; 9 bases fit TRBD2. Germline V lookup: CDR1 SGHTA, CDR2 FQGNSA. Trimming removed 5 bases from V and 1 base from J; junction bases left unmatched: 8. This CDR3 region has 16 residues. The CDR3 loop is CASSIPWRGGQETQYF. The CDR3 DNA is TGTGCCAGCAGCATTCCATGGCGGGGGGGCCAAGAGACCCAGTACTTC.

V and J are TRBV5-1 and TRBJ2-5; TRBD2 matches at 9 bases. The J call may be in error: the DNA end matches TRBJ2-7 better. The CDR3 length is 14 residues. Germline CDR1 SGHRS, CDR2 YFSETQ. In nucleotides, the CDR3 is TGCGCCAGCAGCTTGGAGGGACTAGCAGGCGAGCAGTACTTC. Translated: CASSLEGLAGEQYF.